The 3 T cell receptor beta chains reported below all come from one sample, sequenced in a study of cytomegalovirus exposure and HLA in healthy donors listed by TCRdb under 2017. The library was generated by the immunoSEQ multiplex PCR assay. For the multiplex PCR, a mixture combining 60 forward primers for TCR Vbeta segments and 13 reverse primers for TCR Jbeta segments was used. The table was pulled from immuneACCESS by TCRdb, which kept in-frame rearrangements only. Such tables lose some clones; where checked, under half of the loss comes from unresolved V genes, and the rest has no known cause. The sample table shows 70,000 to 90,000 clones, and about 60% are seen once. The top ten clones comprise approximately 15% of the sample. Sequencing input: PBMCs. Every receptor here comes from a woman between 40 and 50 years old in good health and CMV-seropositive.

This clone was observed a handful of times. The DNA of the CDR3 is TGTGCCAGCAGCCCAAGCGGGGGGACGAGGGCCTACGAGCAGTACTTC. Translation gives CASSPSGGTRAYEQYF. The chain carries TRBV5-4 and TRBJ2-7; TRBD2 aligns across 9 bases. Germline V gives CDR1 SGHNT, CDR2 YYREEE (reference sequence). V shed 4 bases and J 2 bases; nucleotides not matched to a gene: 10. This CDR3 contains 16 residues.

This chain joins TRBV27 and TRBJ1-2; no firm D call. Germline V gives CDR1 MNHEY, CDR2 SMNVEV (reference sequence). The V gene lost 6 bases and the J gene lost 0 bases, with 14 bases spanning the gap. This CDR3 spans 15 amino acids. The CDR3 sequence is CASRRSSTANYGYTF. The CDR3 DNA reads as TGTGCCAGCAGACGAAGCTCTACTGCTAACTATGGCTACACCTTC.

This clone was seen only once. The rearrangement uses TRBV7-3 and TRBJ1-5, with D tentatively TRBD1 (6 bases). This CDR3 is built from 17 residues. The V end lost 1 base, the J end lost 5 bases, and 18 bases lay between the germline ends. Germline V CDR1 and CDR2: SGHTA, FQGTGA. This CDR3 reads CASSLRGGHQTHQPQHF. The CDR3 DNA is TGTGCCAGCAGCTTAAGAGGGGGACACCAGACGCATCAGCCCCAGCATTTT.